The text below deals with one T cell receptor beta chain. CDR3 length: 15 amino acids. Germline lookup yields CDR1 PRHDT and CDR2 FYEKMQ (reference sequence). The V gene end was trimmed by 5 bases and the J gene end by 2 bases; junction bases not matched to a gene: 9. This entry belongs to a study of blood T cell repertoires in COVID-19. Looking at the study overall: The study drew acute and convalescent COVID-19 samples from the United States, Italy and Spain. PBMCs, B-cell-depleted T cells, or T cells were the source of the cDNA or gDNA that made up the material.

How the authors handled the data: For nucleated cells, counts were estimated from reference gene primer amplification. Sequencing used immunoSEQ multiplex PCR; TCRdb keeps in-frame clones, though not all of them. The DNA was the basis for D and trimming; V, J and clone size are from that table. The sample lists 110,000 or so clones, about 88% occurring once. The chain employs TRBV13 and TRBJ2-7; the match to TRBD2 covers 7 bases. Input material: peripheral blood. The sequence was collected from a woman aged 70-85 years who had recovered from COVID-19. The CDR3 coding sequence is TGTGCCAGCAGCCCGCGGGGGAGGCGAACCTACGAGCAGTACTTC. This gives the protein CASSPRGRRTYEQYF.